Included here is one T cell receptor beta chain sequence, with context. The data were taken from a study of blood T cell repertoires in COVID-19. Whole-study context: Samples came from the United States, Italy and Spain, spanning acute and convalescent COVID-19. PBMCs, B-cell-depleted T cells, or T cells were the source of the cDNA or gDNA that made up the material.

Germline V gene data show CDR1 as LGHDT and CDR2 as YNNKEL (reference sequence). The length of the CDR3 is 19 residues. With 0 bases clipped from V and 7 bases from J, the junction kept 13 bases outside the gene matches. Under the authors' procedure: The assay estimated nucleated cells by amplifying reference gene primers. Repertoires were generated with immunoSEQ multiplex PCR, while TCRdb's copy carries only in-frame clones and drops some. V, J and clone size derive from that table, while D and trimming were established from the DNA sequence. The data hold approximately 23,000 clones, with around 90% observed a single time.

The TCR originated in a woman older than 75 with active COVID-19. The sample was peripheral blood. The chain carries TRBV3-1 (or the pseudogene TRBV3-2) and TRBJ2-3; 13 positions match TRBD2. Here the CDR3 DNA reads TGTGCCAGCAGCCAAGAGTGGCCGGGACTAGCGGGGAGACCCAATACGCAGTATTTT. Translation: CASSQEWPGLAGRPNTQYF.